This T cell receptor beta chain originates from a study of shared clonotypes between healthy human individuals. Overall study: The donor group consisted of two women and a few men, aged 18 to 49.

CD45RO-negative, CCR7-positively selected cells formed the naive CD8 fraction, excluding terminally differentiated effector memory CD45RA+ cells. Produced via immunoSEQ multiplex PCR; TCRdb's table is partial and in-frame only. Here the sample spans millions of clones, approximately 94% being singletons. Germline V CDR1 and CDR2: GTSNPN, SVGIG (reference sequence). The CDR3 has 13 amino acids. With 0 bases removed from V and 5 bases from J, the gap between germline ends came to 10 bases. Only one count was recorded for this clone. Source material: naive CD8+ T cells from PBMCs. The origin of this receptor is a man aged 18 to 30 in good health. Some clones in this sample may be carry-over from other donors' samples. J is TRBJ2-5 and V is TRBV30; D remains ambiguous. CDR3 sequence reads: CAWSVGQTETQYF. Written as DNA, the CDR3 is TGTGCCTGGAGTGTTGGCCAGACGGAGACCCAGTACTTC.